The 18 T cell receptor beta chains given below trace back to one sample, sequenced in a study of CD8 T cells in Susac syndrome. RNA totalling about 0.45 to 1 ug underwent reverse transcription with random hexamers. In TCRdb, the immunoSEQ multiplex PCR reads were re-called with MiXCR into one record per CDR3 protein. The sample lists about 200,000 distinct CDR3 sequences; 80% to 95% were seen once. Sequencing was done on a sample of CD8+ T cells from PBMCs. The source of these receptors is a human donor with multiple sclerosis.

V usage is TRBV9 and J usage is TRBJ2-3; D gene uncertain. The CDR3 sequence is 14 residues long. Germline assignment: CDR1 SGDLS and CDR2 YYNGEE. V was pared by 0 bases and J by 4 bases, with 9 bases between. The CDR3 here is CASSVGDNPDTQYF. Here the CDR3 DNA reads TGTGCCAGCAGCGTAGGTGATAACCCAGATACGCAGTATTTT.

The J gene is TRBJ2-7, the V gene TRBV6-6; D is unclear. Trimming shortened V by 7 bases and J by 0 bases, and 10 bases separated the two germline ends. The germline CDR1 and CDR2 sequences are MNHNY and SVGAGI (reference sequence). This CDR3 is 13 amino acids long. The CDR3 DNA follows: TGTGCCAGCAAAGACGGCTTCTCCTACGAGCAGTACTTC. Encoded protein: CASKDGFSYEQYF.

This chain uses TRBV7-3 with TRBJ2-2; D may be TRBD1 or TRBD2 (6 bases each). V dropped 2 bases and J dropped 4 bases, with 8 bases sitting between them. CDR1 and CDR2 (germline): SGHTA, FQGTGA. The CDR3 covers 14 residues. The CDR3 is CASSLRGPTGELFF. The CDR3 nucleotides read TGTGCCAGCAGCTTACGGGGGCCCACCGGGGAGCTGTTTTTT.

The chain is built from TRBV20-1 and TRBJ1-1; perhaps TRBD1 as D (6 bases). Germline assignment: CDR1 DFQATT and CDR2 SNEGSKA (reference sequence). This CDR3 spans 19 amino acids. V gave up 0 bases and J gave up 3 bases, with 26 bases separating them. The CDR3 nucleotides read TGCAGTGCTAGAGAAAGCTATCCGACAGGAGACAAAGGGGACACTGAAGCTTTCTTT. Translated, it gives CSARESYPTGDKGDTEAFF.

The chain recombines TRBV9 with TRBJ2-7; D gene unclear. V was pared by 0 bases and J by 3 bases, with 7 bases between. The CDR3 length is 13 residues. Germline CDR1 is SGDLS and CDR2 is YYNGEE. Here the CDR3 reads CASSVGVGYEQYF. For the CDR3, the DNA is TGTGCCAGCAGCGTAGGAGTCGGCTACGAGCAGTACTTC.

This chain uses TRBV3-1 with TRBJ2-7; tentatively, D is TRBD1 or TRBD2 (5 bases each). Germline V gene lookup returns CDR1 LGHDT and CDR2 YNNKEL (reference sequence). This CDR3 is built from 15 residues. V was trimmed by 3 bases and J by 3 bases, leaving 15 bases between them. Here the CDR3 DNA reads TGTGCCAGCAGCCAGTACCGGGGCCCAAGCTACGAGCAGTACTTC. It translates to CASSQYRGPSYEQYF.

This clonotype appeared a few times. The chain couples TRBV20-1 to TRBJ2-7; 8 positions agree with TRBD2. Germline trimming cut 4 bases from V and 0 bases from J; bases unmatched to any gene: 2. The CDR3 sequence is 13 residues long. Germline CDR1 DFQATT, CDR2 SNEGSKA (reference sequence). The CDR3 region is CSATGTSSYEQYF. CDR3 nucleotide sequence: TGCAGTGCTACCGGGACTAGCTCCTACGAGCAGTACTTC.

The rearrangement joins TRBV21-1 to TRBJ2-2; the table gives TRBD1 as D, unverified against the DNA. TRBV21-1 constitutes a pseudogene. This CDR3 has 15 residues. Here the CDR3 reads CASSPRRPGKGELFF. In DNA, the CDR3 is TGTGCCAGCAGCCCCCGTCGGCCCGGGAAGGGGGAGCTGTTTTTT.

V usage is TRBV29-1 and J usage is TRBJ2-7, with D unresolved. Trimming pared 3 bases from V and 2 bases from J, leaving 8 bases between. The germline V gene encodes CDR1 SQVTM and CDR2 ANQGSEA. The CDR3 loop spans 12 amino acids. CDR3 region: CSVETPPYEQYF. The CDR3 coding sequence is TGCAGCGTTGAGACCCCGCCCTACGAGCAGTACTTC.

This clonotype has only a few counts. This chain uses TRBV27 with TRBJ1-1; D is possibly TRBD1 (5 bases). Trimming took off 6 bases at V and 2 bases at J, with 10 bases between the two ends. Germline-derived CDR1 and CDR2 are MNHEY and SMNVEV (reference sequence). The length of the CDR3 is 13 residues. Here the CDR3 reads CASSLTVNTEAFF. The DNA of the CDR3 is TGTGCCAGCAGCTTGACAGTCAACACTGAAGCTTTCTTT.

J is TRBJ2-5 and V is TRBV27, with 8 bases lining up with TRBD2. The germline CDR1 and CDR2 sequences are MNHEY and SMNVEV (reference sequence). The CDR3 covers 15 residues. With 10 bases clipped from V and 5 bases from J, the junction kept 15 bases outside the gene matches. CDR3 sequence: CATRRASGPLETQYF. The CDR3 nucleotides read TGTGCCACAAGGAGGGCTAGCGGGCCGTTGGAGACCCAGTACTTC.

This clonotype was recorded only once. The chain carries TRBV11-3 and TRBJ2-7; 10 nucleotides line up with TRBD2. Germline CDR1 reads SGHNT; CDR2 reads YENEEA. The CDR3 has 15 residues. Trimming at V came to 2 bases and at J to 5 bases, leaving 6 bases not matched to a gene. CDR3 sequence: CASSLSSSGGHEQYF. CDR3 coding DNA: TGTGCCAGCAGCTTATCGTCTAGCGGGGGCCACGAGCAGTACTTC.

This clonotype has just one count. The rearrangement joins TRBV4-1 to TRBJ2-7, with TRBD2 identical over 8 bases. Germline-derived CDR1 and CDR2 are MGHRA and YSYEKL. The CDR3 runs 16 residues. After removal of 1 base from V and 5 bases from J, the junction contained 10 bases not matched to a gene. CDR3 loop: CASSQGPAGVTHEQYF. Written as DNA, the CDR3 is TGCGCCAGCAGCCAAGGGCCAGCGGGAGTCACCCACGAGCAGTACTTC.

V gene TRBV27 combines with J gene TRBJ2-5; D is uncertain. V lost 2 bases to trimming and J lost 2 bases, with 9 bases between them. CDR1 and CDR2 (germline): MNHEY, SMNVEV (reference sequence). This CDR3 spans 14 amino acids. CDR3 coding DNA: TGTGCCAGCAGTTTAGATGGAAGTCAAGAGACCCAGTACTTC. Amino acids: CASSLDGSQETQYF.

This sequence joins TRBV27 and TRBJ1-2, with 7 nucleotides matching TRBD1. The CDR3 has 11 residues. The V gene's germline CDR1 is MNHEY and CDR2 SMNVEV (reference sequence). The V gene end was trimmed by 8 bases and the J gene end by 10 bases; junction bases not matched to a gene: 7. The CDR3 here is CASGTGAVYTF. CDR3 nucleotides: TGTGCCAGCGGTACAGGGGCGGTCTACACCTTC.

Here the CDR3 reads CASSQGGSFYGYTF. The DNA of the CDR3 is TGCGCCAGCAGCCAAGGAGGGTCGTTCTATGGCTACACCTTC. The chain carries TRBV4-3 and TRBJ1-2; D remains unclear. CDR1 is LGHNA and CDR2 is YSLEER in the germline V gene. V lost 1 base, J lost 4 bases, and 10 bases lay in between. The CDR3 spans 14 residues.

The CDR3 sequence is CATQLFYPGQPNYGYTF. The CDR3, as DNA: TGTGCCACACAACTCTTTTACCCGGGACAGCCTAACTATGGCTACACCTTC. The chain couples TRBV27 to TRBJ1-2, with 7 bases fitting TRBD1. Germline CDR1 is MNHEY and CDR2 is SMNVEV (reference sequence). The CDR3 runs 17 residues. Trimming removed 10 bases from V and 0 bases from J; junction bases left unmatched: 17.

V gene TRBV2 combines with J gene TRBJ2-7; D gene uncertain. This CDR3 region has 13 residues. V was shortened by 5 bases and J by 4 bases, with 12 bases between the two germline ends. CDR1 and CDR2 from the germline V gene are SNHLY and FYNNEI. The CDR3 loop reads CASSSIGRYEQYF. The CDR3 DNA follows: TGTGCCAGCAGTTCCATTGGCCGGTACGAGCAGTACTTC.